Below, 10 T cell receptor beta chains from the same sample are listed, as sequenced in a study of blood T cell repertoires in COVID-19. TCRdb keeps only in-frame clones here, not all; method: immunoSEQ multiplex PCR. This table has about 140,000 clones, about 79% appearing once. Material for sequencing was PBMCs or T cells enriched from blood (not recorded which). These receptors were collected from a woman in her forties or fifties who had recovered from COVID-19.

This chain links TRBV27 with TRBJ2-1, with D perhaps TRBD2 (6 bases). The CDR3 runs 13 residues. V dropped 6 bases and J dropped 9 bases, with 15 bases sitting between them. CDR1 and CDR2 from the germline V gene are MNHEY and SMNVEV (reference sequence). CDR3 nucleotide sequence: TGTGCCAGCAGACGACTAGGGAAAGGTGAGCAGTTCTTC. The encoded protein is CASRRLGKGEQFF.

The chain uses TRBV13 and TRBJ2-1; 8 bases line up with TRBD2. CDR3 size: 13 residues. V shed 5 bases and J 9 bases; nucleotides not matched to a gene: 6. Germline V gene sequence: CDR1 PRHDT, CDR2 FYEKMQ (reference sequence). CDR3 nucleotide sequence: TGTGCCAGCAGCCGCGGGGGGAGGGGTGAGCAGTTCTTC. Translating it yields CASSRGGRGEQFF.

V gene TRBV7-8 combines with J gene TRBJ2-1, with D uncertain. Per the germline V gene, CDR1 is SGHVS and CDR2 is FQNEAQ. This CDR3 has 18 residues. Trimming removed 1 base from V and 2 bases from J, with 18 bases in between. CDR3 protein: CASSLVVRATVTYNEQFF. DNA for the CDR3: TGTGCCAGCAGCTTAGTTGTCAGAGCGACGGTTACCTACAATGAGCAGTTCTTC.

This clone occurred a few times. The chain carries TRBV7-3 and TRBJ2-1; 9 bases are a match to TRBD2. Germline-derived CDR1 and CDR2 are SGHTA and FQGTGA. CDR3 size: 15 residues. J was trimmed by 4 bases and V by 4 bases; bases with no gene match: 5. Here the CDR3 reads CASSWAGGTYNEQFF. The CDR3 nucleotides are TGTGCCAGCAGCTGGGCGGGAGGGACTTACAATGAGCAGTTCTTC. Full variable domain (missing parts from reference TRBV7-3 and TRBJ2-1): GAGVSQTPSNKVTEKGKYVELRCDPISGHTALYWYRQSLGQGPEFLIYFQGTGAADDSGLPNDRFFAVRPEGSVSTLKIQRTERGDSAVYLCASSWAGGTYNEQFFGPGTRLTVL.

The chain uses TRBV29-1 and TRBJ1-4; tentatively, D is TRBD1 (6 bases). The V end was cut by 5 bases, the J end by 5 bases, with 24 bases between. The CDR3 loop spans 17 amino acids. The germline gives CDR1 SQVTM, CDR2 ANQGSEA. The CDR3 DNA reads TGCAGCGTTCTTCGGAACGATCCAGGGGTTCTCAATGAAAAACTGTTTTTT. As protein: CSVLRNDPGVLNEKLFF.

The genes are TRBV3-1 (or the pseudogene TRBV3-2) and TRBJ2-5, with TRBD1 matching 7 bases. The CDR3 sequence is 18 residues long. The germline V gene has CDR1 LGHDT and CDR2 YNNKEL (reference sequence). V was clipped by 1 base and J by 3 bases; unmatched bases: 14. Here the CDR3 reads CASSQVARGTDNKETQYF. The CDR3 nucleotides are TGTGCCAGCAGCCAAGTTGCAAGGGGGACAGACAACAAAGAGACCCAGTACTTC.

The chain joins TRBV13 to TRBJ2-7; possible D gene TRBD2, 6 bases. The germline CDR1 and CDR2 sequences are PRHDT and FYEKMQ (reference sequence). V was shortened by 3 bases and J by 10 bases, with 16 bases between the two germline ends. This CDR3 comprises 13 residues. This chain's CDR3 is CASSLVREPLQYF. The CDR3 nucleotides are TGTGCCAGCAGCTTGGTACGGGAGCCCCTACAGTACTTC.

This CDR3 is CASRISGRGTDTQYF. The DNA for the CDR3 is TGCGCCAGCAGAATAAGCGGGAGGGGAACAGATACGCAGTATTTT. This chain uses TRBV5-1 with TRBJ2-3; 10 nucleotides match TRBD2. With 5 bases clipped from V and 3 bases from J, the junction kept 6 bases outside the gene matches. Germline loops: CDR1 SGHRS, CDR2 YFSETQ. The CDR3 extends over 15 amino acids.

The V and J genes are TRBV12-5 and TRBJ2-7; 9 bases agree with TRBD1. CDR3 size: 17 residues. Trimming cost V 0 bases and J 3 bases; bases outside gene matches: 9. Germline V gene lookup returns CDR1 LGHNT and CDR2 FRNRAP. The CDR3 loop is CASGLVLGDREGYEQYF. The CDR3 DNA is TGTGCTAGTGGTTTGGTACTGGGGGACAGGGAGGGCTACGAGCAGTACTTC.

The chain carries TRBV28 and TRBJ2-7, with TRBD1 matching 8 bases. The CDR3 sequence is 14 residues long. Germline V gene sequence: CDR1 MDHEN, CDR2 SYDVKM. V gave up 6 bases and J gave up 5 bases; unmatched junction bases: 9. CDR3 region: CASRPGGQGHEQYF. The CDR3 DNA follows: TGTGCCAGCAGGCCCGGAGGACAGGGCCACGAGCAGTACTTC.